This entry is about one T cell receptor beta chain. Germline-derived CDR1 and CDR2 are SQVTM and ANQGSEA. V shed 7 bases, J shed 3 bases, and the junction held 5 bases outside the gene matches. This CDR3 spans 13 amino acids. The protocol was immunoSEQ multiplex PCR, while the TCRdb copy is restricted to in-frame clones and leaves out a portion. The top ten hold just over 20% of the sample, which has 55,000 to 80,000 clones, approximately 79% seen once. These data are taken from a study of blood T cell repertoires in COVID-19. The sequencing sample was made of peripheral blood. The J gene is TRBJ2-3, the V gene TRBV29-1; 9 nucleotides align to TRBD1. The sequence was obtained from a woman of 80 years or more with active or convalescent COVID-19. The CDR3 DNA reads as TGCAGCGGACGACAGGGGGGAACAGATACGCAGTATTTT. It yields the protein CSGRQGGTDTQYF.